The source of this T cell receptor beta chain is a study of T cell changes during pregnancy in multiple sclerosis. The CDR3 runs 13 residues. The V and J ends lost 7 bases and 2 bases respectively, with 12 bases between them. CDR1 LGHNT and CDR2 FRNRAP come from the germline V gene. TCRdb's table, derived via immunoSEQ multiplex PCR, lists solely in-frame clones and lacks some. The data contain tens of thousands of clones, more than 85% of them singletons. This receptor was taken from a female donor in good health, enrolled as a control in a pregnancy study. Specimen: CD4+ T cells from peripheral blood mononuclear cells, collected in the third trimester of pregnancy. The rearrangement joins TRBV12-5 to TRBJ2-7; D is perhaps TRBD1 (7 bases). The CDR3 region is CASAAGQPYEQYF. The CDR3, as DNA: TGTGCTAGTGCCGCGGGACAGCCCTACGAGCAGTACTTC.